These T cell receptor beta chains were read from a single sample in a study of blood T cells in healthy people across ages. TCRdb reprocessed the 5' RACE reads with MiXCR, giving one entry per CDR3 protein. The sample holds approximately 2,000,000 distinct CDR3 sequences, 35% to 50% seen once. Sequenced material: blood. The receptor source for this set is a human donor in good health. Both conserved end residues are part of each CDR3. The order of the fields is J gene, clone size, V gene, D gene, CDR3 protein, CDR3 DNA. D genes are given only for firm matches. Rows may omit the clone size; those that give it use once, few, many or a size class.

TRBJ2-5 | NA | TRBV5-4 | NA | CASSLPTVGETQYF | TGTGCCAGCAGCTTGCCTACAGTGGGGGAGACCCAGTACTTC
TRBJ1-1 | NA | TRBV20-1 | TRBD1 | CSARDLTGGTEAFF | TGCAGTGCTAGAGATTTAACAGGGGGCACTGAAGCTTTCTTT
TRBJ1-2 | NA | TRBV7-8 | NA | CASSLARRGRGYAGYTF | TGTGCCAGCAGCCTAGCTCGAAGGGGAAGGGGGTATGCGGGCTACACCTTC
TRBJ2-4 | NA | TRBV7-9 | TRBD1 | CASSVLTGGGNIQYF | TGTGCCAGCAGCGTCTTGACAGGGGGAGGGAACATTCAGTACTTC
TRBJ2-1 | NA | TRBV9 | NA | CASSPRSYGSYNEQFF | TGTGCCAGCAGCCCCCGGAGTTATGGCTCCTACAATGAGCAGTTCTTC
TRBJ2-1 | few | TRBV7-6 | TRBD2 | CASSLAGTSTQFF | TGTGCCAGCAGCTTAGCGGGGACTAGCACTCAGTTCTTC
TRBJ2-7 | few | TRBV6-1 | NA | CASSALQGYEQYF | TGTGCCAGCAGTGCTCTACAGGGTTACGAGCAGTACTTC
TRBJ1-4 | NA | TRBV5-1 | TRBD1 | CASSPGGTGYEKLFF | TGCGCCAGCAGCCCGGGAGGGACAGGGTATGAAAAACTGTTTTTT
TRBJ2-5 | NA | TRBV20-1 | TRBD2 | CSARPRLAQETQYF | TGCAGTGCTAGACCTCGACTAGCCCAAGAGACCCAGTACTTC
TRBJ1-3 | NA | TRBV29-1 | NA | CSVSGGGPPGNTIYF | TGCAGCGTCTCCGGGGGGGGACCCCCTGGAAACACCATATATTTT
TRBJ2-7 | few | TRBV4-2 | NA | CASSQEVDPFYEQYF | TGTGCCAGTAGCCAAGAGGTGGACCCGTTCTACGAGCAGTACTTC
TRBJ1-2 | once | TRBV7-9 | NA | CANSFSGGGDFYTF | TGTGCCAACAGCTTTTCAGGAGGGGGAGACTTCTACACCTTC
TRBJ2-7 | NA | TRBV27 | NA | CASSPYIHQGWDEQYF | TGTGCCAGCAGTCCTTATATACACCAGGGATGGGACGAGCAGTACTTC
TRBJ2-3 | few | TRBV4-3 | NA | CASSQWVAATDTQYF | TGCGCCAGCAGCCAATGGGTAGCGGCCACAGATACGCAGTATTTT
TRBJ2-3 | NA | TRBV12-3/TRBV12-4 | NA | CASSFTDTDTQYF | TGTGCCAGCAGTTTTACGGATACAGATACGCAGTATTTT
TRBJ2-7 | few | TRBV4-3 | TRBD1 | CASSQRTGHEQYF | TGCGCCAGCAGCCAAAGGACAGGGCACGAGCAGTACTTC
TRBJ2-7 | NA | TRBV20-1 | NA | CSASSGMSSYEQYF | TGCAGTGCTAGCTCGGGTATGAGCTCCTACGAGCAGTACTTC
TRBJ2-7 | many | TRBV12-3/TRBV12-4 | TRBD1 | CASSSIRDRDYEQYF | TGTGCCAGCAGTTCAATCCGGGACAGGGACTACGAGCAGTACTTC
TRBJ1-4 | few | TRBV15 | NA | CATSRDSAGVAGVKLFF | TGTGCCACCAGCAGAGATTCGGCTGGGGTCGCGGGTGTAAAACTGTTTTTT
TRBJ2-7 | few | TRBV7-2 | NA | CASSQLAGSSEQYF | TGTGCCAGCAGCCAACTGGCCGGCTCTAGCGAGCAGTACTTC
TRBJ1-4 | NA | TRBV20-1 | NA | CSAGDTATNEKLFF | TGCAGTGCTGGAGACACAGCAACTAATGAAAAACTGTTTTTT
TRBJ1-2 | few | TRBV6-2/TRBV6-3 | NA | CASSYFVGGVYGYTF | TGTGCCAGCAGTTACTTCGTGGGGGGCGTCTATGGCTACACCTTC
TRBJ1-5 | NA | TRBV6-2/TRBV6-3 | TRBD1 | CASSNTGGFQPQHF | TGTGCCAGCAGTAACACAGGGGGCTTTCAGCCCCAGCATTTT
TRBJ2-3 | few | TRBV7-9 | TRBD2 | CASSVGTRFTDTQYF | TGTGCCAGCAGCGTCGGGACTAGATTCACAGATACGCAGTATTTT
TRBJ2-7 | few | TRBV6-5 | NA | CASSYSSFGTIRAYEQYF | TGTGCCAGCAGTTACTCGAGCTTCGGTACCATCAGAGCCTACGAGCAGTACTTC
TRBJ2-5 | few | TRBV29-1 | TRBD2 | CSVEVLAGVKTQYF | TGCAGCGTTGAAGTCCTAGCGGGGGTTAAGACCCAGTACTTC
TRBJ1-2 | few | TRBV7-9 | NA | CASSTDPRDYGYTF | TGTGCCAGCAGCACTGATCCCCGGGACTATGGCTACACCTTC
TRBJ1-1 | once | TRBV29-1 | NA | CSVGAALRGATEAFF | TGCAGCGTTGGTGCCGCCTTGCGGGGGGCCACTGAAGCTTTCTTT
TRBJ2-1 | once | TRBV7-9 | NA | CASSPSPGTPTYNEQFF | TGTGCCAGCAGCCCCTCGCCCGGGACTCCTACTTACAATGAGCAGTTCTTC
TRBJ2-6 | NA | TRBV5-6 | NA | CASSLLPYLERSGANVLTF | TGTGCCAGCAGCTTGCTTCCTTATTTGGAGCGCTCTGGGGCCAACGTCCTGACTTTC
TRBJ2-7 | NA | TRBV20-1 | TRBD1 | CSADDRGYEQYF | TGCAGTGCTGACGACAGGGGATACGAGCAGTACTTC
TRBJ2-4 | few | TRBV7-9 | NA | CASSTTGGDIQYF | TGTGCCAGCAGCACCACAGGGGGGGACATTCAGTACTTC
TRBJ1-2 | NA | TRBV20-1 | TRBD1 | CSASTGGFSNYGYTF | TGCAGTGCTAGTACAGGGGGATTTTCTAACTATGGCTACACCTTC
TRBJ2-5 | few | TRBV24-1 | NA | CATSDPSTGALETQYF | TGTGCCACCAGTGATCCGTCAACTGGGGCCCTCGAGACCCAGTACTTC
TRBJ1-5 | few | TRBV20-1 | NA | CSARDSGDPWQPQHF | TGCAGTGCTAGAGATTCGGGGGATCCGTGGCAGCCCCAGCATTTT
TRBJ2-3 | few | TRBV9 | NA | CASEGSQAATDTQYF | TGTGCCAGCGAGGGGAGCCAAGCAGCCACAGATACGCAGTATTTT
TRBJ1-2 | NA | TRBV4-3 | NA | CASSREPRGYGYTF | TGCGCCAGCAGCCGAGAACCCAGGGGCTATGGCTACACCTTC
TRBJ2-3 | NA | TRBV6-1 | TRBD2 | CASSETSGGRGDTQYF | TGTGCCAGCAGTGAGACTAGCGGGGGTAGGGGAGATACGCAGTATTTT
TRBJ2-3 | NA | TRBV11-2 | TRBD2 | CASSSRRWLAGKGGTDTQYF | TGTGCCAGCTCCTCACGACGCTGGCTAGCGGGGAAGGGTGGCACAGATACGCAGTATTTT
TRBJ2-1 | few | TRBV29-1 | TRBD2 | CSADPGGGNEQFF | TGCAGCGCCGATCCGGGGGGTGGCAATGAGCAGTTCTTC
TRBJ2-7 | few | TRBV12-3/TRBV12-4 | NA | CASRPSSYNEQYF | TGTGCCAGCAGGCCGAGCTCCTACAATGAGCAGTACTTC
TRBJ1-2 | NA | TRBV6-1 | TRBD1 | CASHPDRGFGDGYTF | TGTGCCAGCCACCCGGACAGGGGGTTTGGGGATGGCTACACCTTC
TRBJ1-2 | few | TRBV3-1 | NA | CASSQVVSYGYTF | TGTGCCAGCAGCCAAGTGGTAAGCTATGGCTACACCTTC
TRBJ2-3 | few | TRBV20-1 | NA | CSARDRIVPDTQYF | TGCAGTGCTAGAGATAGAATAGTTCCCGATACGCAGTATTTT
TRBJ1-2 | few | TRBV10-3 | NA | CAISVSGEGYGYTF | TGTGCCATCAGTGTTTCGGGGGAGGGGTATGGCTACACCTTC
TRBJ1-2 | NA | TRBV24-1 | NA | CATSEPTGRGYTF | TGTGCCACCAGTGAACCCACAGGGCGCGGCTACACCTTC
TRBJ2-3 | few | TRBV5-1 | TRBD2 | CASSFVSSGGTDTQYF | TGCGCCAGCAGTTTTGTTTCTAGCGGGGGCACAGATACGCAGTATTTT
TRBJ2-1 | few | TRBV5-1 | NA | CASSPRPSYTADYGNEQFF | TGCGCCAGCAGCCCTCGGCCGTCATACACGGCGGATTATGGCAATGAGCAGTTCTTC
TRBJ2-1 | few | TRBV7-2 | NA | CASSLAGGLLNSYNEQFF | TGTGCCAGCAGCTTAGCGGGGGGGCTTCTTAACTCCTACAATGAGCAGTTCTTC
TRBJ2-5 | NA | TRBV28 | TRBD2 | CASSFNLAGVETQYF | TGTGCCAGCAGTTTCAACCTAGCGGGGGTTGAGACCCAGTACTTC
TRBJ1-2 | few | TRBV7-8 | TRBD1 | CASSTRGQGARRSGYTF | TGTGCCAGCAGCACCCGTGGGCAGGGGGCGAGGAGAAGTGGCTACACCTTC
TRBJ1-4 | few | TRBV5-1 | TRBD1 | CASSRLPTGDNEKLFF | TGCGCCAGCAGCCGCCTACCAACAGGGGATAATGAAAAACTGTTTTTT
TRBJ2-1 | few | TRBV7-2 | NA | CASSLGRDSSFYNEQFF | TGTGCCAGCAGCTTAGGGAGGGACAGTTCCTTTTACAATGAGCAGTTCTTC
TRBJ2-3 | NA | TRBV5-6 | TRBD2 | CASSPGTSGRDTQYF | TGTGCCAGCAGCCCTGGGACTAGCGGGCGAGATACGCAGTATTTT
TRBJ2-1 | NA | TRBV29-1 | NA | CSVEDWEGAEQFF | TGCAGCGTTGAAGACTGGGAAGGTGCTGAGCAGTTCTTC
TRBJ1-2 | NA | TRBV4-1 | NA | CASSQVWGREIGYTF | TGCGCCAGCAGCCAAGTCTGGGGCAGGGAAATTGGCTACACCTTC
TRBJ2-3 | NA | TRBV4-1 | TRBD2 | CASSQDPSGGAEDTQYF | TGCGCCAGCAGCCAAGACCCCAGCGGGGGGGCTGAAGATACGCAGTATTTT
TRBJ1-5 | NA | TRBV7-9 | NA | CASAREGGDQPQHF | TGTGCCAGCGCCAGGGAAGGGGGGGATCAGCCCCAGCATTTT
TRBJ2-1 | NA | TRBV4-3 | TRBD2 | CASSQEALAGNEQFF | TGCGCCAGCAGCCAAGAGGCGCTAGCGGGTAATGAGCAGTTCTTC
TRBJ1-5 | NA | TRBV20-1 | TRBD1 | CSAERTGDTQPQHF | TGCAGTGCGGAGAGGACAGGGGATACTCAGCCCCAGCATTTT